The 2 T cell receptor beta chains reported below all come from one sample, sequenced in a study of blood T cells in healthy people across ages. A second PCR of roughly 6 to 12 cycles used a sample-barcoded 5' primer and a J-beta primer mix. MiXCR, applied by TCRdb to the 5' RACE reads, yields one record per CDR3 protein. The top ten hold 18% of the sample, which has more than 1 million distinct CDR3 sequences, roughly 45% seen once. The sample was blood. Every receptor here comes from a woman aged 55-70 years in good health.

The rearrangement links TRBV7-3 to TRBJ2-1; TRBD1 agrees at 7 bases. V was clipped by 6 bases and J by 7 bases; unmatched bases: 6. CDR3 length: 13 residues. The V gene's germline CDR1 is SGHTA and CDR2 FQGTGA. Here the CDR3 reads CASSSGQFNEQFF. As DNA, the CDR3 is TGTGCCAGCAGTTCGGGACAGTTTAATGAGCAGTTCTTC.

This clonotype was recorded a few times. This rearrangement joins TRBV7-8 to TRBJ2-7; TRBD2 agrees at 9 bases. Germline V lookup: CDR1 SGHVS, CDR2 FQNEAQ. Unmatched junction bases numbered 13, after V lost 7 bases and J lost 3 bases. This CDR3 spans 16 amino acids. The CDR3 reads CASTETASGDYYEQYF. The DNA of the CDR3 is TGTGCCAGCACCGAGACGGCTAGCGGGGATTACTACGAGCAGTACTTC.